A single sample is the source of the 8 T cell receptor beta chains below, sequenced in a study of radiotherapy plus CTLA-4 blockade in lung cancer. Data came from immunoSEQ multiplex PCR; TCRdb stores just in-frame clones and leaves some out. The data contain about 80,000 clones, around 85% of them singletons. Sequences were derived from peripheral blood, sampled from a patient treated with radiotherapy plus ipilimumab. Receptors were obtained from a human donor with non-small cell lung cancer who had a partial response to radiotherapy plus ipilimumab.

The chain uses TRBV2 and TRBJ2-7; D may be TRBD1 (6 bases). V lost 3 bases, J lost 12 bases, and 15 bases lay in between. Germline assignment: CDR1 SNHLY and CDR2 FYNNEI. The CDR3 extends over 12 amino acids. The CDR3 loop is CASSDPVGQSYF. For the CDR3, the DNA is TGTGCCAGCAGTGACCCCGTAGGACAGTCGTACTTC.

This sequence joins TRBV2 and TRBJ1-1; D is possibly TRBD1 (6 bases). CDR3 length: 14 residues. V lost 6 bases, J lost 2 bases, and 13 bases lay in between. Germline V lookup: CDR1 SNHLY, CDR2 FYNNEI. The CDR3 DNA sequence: TGTGCCAGCAGGGGGGGAGGGACAAACACTGAAGCTTTCTTT. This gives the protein CASRGGGTNTEAFF.

In nucleotides, the CDR3 is TGTGCCAGCAGTTTTCCACAGCTAGCGGGAGAGGAGAGCACAGATACGCAGTATTTT. This sequence encodes CASSFPQLAGEESTDTQYF. The chain has TRBV28 and TRBJ2-3; 10 bases agree with TRBD2. Trimming took 3 bases from V and 0 from J; bases not matched to a gene: 12. This CDR3 spans 19 amino acids. The germline CDR1 and CDR2 sequences are MDHEN and SYDVKM.

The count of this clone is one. The CDR3 DNA sequence: TGTGCCAGCAGCTTAGGGCATGAGCAGTTCTTC. This translates into CASSLGHEQFF. The chain is built from TRBV7-6 and TRBJ2-1, with D uncertain. The germline CDR1 and CDR2 sequences are SGHVS and FNYEAQ. V was clipped by 1 base and J by 8 bases, with 3 bases between them. This CDR3 region has 11 residues.

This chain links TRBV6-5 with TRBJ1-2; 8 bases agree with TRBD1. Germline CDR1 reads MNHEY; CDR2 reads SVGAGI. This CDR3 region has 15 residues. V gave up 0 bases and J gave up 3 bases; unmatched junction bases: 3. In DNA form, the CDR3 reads TGTGCCAGCAGTTACTCGACAGGGGCGTACTATGGCTACACCTTC. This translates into CASSYSTGAYYGYTF.

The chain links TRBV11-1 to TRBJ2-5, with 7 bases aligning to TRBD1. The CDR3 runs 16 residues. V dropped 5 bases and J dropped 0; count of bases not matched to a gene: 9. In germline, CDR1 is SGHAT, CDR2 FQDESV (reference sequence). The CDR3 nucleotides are TGTGCCAGCAGCGTCAGGGTAGGGGGCTACCAAGAGACCCAGTACTTC. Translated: CASSVRVGGYQETQYF.

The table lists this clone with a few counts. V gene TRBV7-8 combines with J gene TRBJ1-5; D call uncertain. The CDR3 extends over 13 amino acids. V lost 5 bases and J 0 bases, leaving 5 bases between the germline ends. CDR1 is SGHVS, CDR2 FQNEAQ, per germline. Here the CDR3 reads CASSAHSNQPQHF. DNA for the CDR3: TGTGCCAGCAGCGCGCATAGCAATCAGCCCCAGCATTTT.

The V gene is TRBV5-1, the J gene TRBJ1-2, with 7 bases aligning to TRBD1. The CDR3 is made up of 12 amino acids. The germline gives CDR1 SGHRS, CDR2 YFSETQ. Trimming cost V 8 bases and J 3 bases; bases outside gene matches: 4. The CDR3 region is CASKTGDYGYTF. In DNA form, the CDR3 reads TGCGCCAGTAAAACAGGGGACTATGGCTACACCTTC.